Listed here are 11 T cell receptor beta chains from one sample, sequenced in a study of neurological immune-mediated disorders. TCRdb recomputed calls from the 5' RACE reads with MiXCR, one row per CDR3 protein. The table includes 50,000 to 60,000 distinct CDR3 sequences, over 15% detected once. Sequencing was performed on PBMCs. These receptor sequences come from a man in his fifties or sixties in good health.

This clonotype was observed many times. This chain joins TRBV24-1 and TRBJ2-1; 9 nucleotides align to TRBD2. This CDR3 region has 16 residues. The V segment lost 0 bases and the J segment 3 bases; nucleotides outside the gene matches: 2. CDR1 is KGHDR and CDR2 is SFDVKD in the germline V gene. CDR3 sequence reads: CATSDLRAGGYNEQFF. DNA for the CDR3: TGTGCCACCAGTGATTTGAGAGCGGGAGGCTACAATGAGCAGTTCTTC.

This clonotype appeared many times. For the CDR3, the DNA is TGCAGCGTTGAACTAGCGGGAGGCCCAAACTACGAGCAGTACTTC. Translated: CSVELAGGPNYEQYF. V gene TRBV29-1 combines with J gene TRBJ2-7; 11 bases match TRBD2. Trimming at V came to 2 bases and at J to 3 bases, leaving 6 bases not matched to a gene. The CDR3 has 15 amino acids. Germline CDR1 and CDR2: SQVTM and ANQGSEA.

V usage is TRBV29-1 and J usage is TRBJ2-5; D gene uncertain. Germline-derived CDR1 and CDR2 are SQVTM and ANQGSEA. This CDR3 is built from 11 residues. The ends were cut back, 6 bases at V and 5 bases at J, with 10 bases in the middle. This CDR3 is CSVGSVETQYF. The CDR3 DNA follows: TGCAGCGTCGGTAGTGTCGAGACCCAGTACTTC.

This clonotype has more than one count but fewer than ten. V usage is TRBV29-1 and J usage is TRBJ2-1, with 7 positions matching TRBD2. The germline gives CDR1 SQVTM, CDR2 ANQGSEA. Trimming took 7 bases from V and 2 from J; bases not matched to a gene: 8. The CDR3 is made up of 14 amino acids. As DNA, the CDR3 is TGCAGCGGCTTAGCGGGCAGCCCCTACAATGAGCAGTTCTTC. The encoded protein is CSGLAGSPYNEQFF.

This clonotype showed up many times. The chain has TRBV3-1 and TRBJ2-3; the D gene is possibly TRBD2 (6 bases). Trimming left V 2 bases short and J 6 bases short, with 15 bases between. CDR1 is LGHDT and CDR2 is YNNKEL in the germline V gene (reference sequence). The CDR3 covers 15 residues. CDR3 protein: CASSQWRERVDTQYF. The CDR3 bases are TGTGCCAGCAGCCAATGGAGGGAGCGGGTGGATACGCAGTATTTT.

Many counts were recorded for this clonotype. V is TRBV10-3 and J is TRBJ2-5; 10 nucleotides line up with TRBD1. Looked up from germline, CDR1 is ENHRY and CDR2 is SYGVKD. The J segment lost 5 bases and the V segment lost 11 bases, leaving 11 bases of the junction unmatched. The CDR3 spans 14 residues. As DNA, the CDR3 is TGTGCCCCGGGAGACAGGGGGCGGGTGGAGACCCAGTACTTC. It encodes CAPGDRGRVETQYF.

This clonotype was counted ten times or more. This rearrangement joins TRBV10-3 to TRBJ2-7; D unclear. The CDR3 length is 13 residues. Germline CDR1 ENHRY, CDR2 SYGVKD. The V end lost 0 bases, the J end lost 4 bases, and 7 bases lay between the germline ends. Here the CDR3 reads CAISESGKYEQYF. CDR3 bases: TGTGCCATCAGTGAGTCCGGAAAGTACGAGCAGTACTTC.

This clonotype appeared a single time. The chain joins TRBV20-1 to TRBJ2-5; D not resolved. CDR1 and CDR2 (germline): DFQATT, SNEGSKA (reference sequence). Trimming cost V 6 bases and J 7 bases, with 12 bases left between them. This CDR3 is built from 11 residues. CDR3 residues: CSARIGTTQYF. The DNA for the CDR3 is TGCAGTGCCAGGATAGGCACGACCCAGTACTTC.

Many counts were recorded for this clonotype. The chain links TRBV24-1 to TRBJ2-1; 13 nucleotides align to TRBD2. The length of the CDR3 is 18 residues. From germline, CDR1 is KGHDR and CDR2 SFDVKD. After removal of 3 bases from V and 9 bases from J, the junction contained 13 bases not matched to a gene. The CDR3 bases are TGTGCCACCAGTGATCCTTACCCAGGACTAGCGGGAGTTGGTGAGCAGTTCTTC. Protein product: CATSDPYPGLAGVGEQFF.

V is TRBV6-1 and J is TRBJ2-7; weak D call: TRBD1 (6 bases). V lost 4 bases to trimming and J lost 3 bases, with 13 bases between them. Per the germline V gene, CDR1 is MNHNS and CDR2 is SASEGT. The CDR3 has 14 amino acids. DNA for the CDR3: TGTGCCAGCAGTGGCAGGGGAATTAACTACGAGCAGTACTTC. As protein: CASSGRGINYEQYF.

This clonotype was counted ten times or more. CDR3 region: CASSNLQGMDGYTF. Here the CDR3 DNA reads TGCGCCAGCAGCAACTTACAGGGTATGGATGGCTACACCTTC. The rearrangement uses TRBV5-1 and TRBJ1-2; a possible D gene is TRBD1 (6 bases). The CDR3 extends over 14 amino acids. The germline V gene has CDR1 SGHRS and CDR2 YFSETQ. The V end was cut by 4 bases, the J end by 6 bases, with 16 bases between.